These 4 T cell receptor beta chains originate from one sample sequenced in a study of regulatory T cells in long-lasting Graves disease. Noted time point: persistent/refractory GD, antithyroid drugs over 5 years with positive TRAb. Researchers made the TCR library from RNA that was extracted from PBMCs. With iRepertoire HTBI primers and Arm-PCR of CDR3 regions, TCR beta libraries were built. Via MiXCR, TCRdb re-called the multiplex PCR reads, giving one row per CDR3 protein. Here the sample spans roughly 500,000 distinct CDR3 sequences, less than 25% being singletons. Sequences were derived from peripheral blood mononuclear cells (PBMCs), sampled when the disease was refractory, from a patient treated with antithyroid drugs. The receptors here all came from a female donor with Graves disease.

Ten or more counts support this clonotype. V usage is TRBV19 and J usage is TRBJ2-7, with TRBD1 matching 7 bases. The CDR3 spans 13 residues. V shed 7 bases, J shed 0 bases, and the junction held 3 bases outside the gene matches. CDR1 LNHDA and CDR2 SQIVND come from the germline V gene (reference sequence). CDR3 in DNA: TGTGCCAGTACAGCAGGGGGCTCCTACGAGCAGTACTTC. Its translation: CASTAGGSYEQYF.

This clonotype was picked up many times. J is TRBJ2-2 and V is TRBV2; 8 nucleotides line up with TRBD1. Trimming at V came to 7 bases and at J to 5 bases, leaving 9 bases not matched to a gene. The CDR3 loop spans 15 amino acids. CDR1 is SNHLY, CDR2 FYNNEI, per germline. CDR3 region: CASNTPGGGTGELFF. The DNA for the CDR3 is TGTGCCAGCAACACGCCAGGGGGCGGGACCGGGGAGCTGTTTTTT.

Only a few counts were recorded for this clonotype. The chain employs TRBV20-1 and TRBJ2-7; D is unresolved. Trimming left V 3 bases short and J 7 bases short, with 19 bases between. The CDR3 runs to 14 residues. The germline V gene encodes CDR1 DFQATT and CDR2 SNEGSKA (reference sequence). The CDR3 region is CSASGRALTVEQYF. DNA for the CDR3: TGCAGTGCTAGTGGACGGGCTCTTACGGTTGAGCAGTACTTC.

This clonotype was counted at least ten times. The chain recombines TRBV29-1 with TRBJ1-2, with TRBD1 as a possible D gene (6 bases). The V end was cut by 4 bases, the J end by 7 bases, with 16 bases between. This CDR3 is 13 amino acids long. The germline CDR1 and CDR2 sequences are SQVTM and ANQGSEA. The CDR3 loop is CSVGLGGLSGYTF. CDR3 nucleotide sequence: TGCAGCGTTGGTTTGGGGGGGCTGAGTGGCTACACCTTC.